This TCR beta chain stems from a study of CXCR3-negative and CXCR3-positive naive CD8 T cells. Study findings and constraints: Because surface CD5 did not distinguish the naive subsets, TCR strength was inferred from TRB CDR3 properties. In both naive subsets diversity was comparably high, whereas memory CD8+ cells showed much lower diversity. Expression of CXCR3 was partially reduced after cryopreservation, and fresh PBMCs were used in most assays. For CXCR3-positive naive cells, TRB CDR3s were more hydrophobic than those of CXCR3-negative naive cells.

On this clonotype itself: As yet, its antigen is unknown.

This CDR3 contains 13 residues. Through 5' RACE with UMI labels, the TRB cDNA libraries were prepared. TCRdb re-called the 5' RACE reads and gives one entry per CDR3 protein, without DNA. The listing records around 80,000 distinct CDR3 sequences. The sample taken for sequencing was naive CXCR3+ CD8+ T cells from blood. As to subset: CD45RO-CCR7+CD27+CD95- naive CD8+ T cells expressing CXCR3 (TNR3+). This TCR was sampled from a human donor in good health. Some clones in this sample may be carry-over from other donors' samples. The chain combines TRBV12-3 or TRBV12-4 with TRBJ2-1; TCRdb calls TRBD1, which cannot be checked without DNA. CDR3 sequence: CASSSGTNNEQFF.